This TCR beta chain was observed in a study of T cells after yellow fever vaccination (dated by TCRdb to the late 2010s). A note on the overall study: The SMART-Seq v4 Ultra Low Input RNA kit was used to prepare libraries from fractions with low cell numbers. Two healthy male donors made up the cohort, one aged 18 to 30 years and the other aged 30 to 40 years. Blood was drawn at multiple timepoints before and after primary and secondary immunization, with bulk PBMC replicates and cell subsets isolated. To follow T-cell clones before and after primary and booster YFV17D yellow fever vaccination, bulk TCR alpha and beta repertoires were sequenced over time.

According to the study, the label for this sample's treatment or condition signals: live attenuated yellow fever vaccine strain. PBMCs were isolated from peripheral blood using a standard Ficoll-Paque protocol. Epitope-specific CD8 T cells were sorted using a dextramer loaded with the yellow fever NS4B epitope peptide, with anti-CD3 and anti-CD8 staining. RNA was extracted with TriZol from bulk PBMCs, CD4 and CD8 fractions, and dextramer-positive and dextramer-negative fractions. The paper's findings and limits, for the study overall: Because abundant contaminating clonotypes from the bulk population could be contained in FACS-sorted repertoires, computational filtering was required. Most clones expanded after primary vaccination (approximately 95% of CD4 and around 89% of CD8) were re-detected after the booster, suggesting that broad memory maintenance occurred. Because the study included only a couple of donors, the extent to which the findings can be generalized is limited. Compared with the primary T-cell response, the secondary T-cell response was faster but weaker, reaching its peak on day 5 rather than on day 15. A small share of clonotypes occurred in both CD4 and CD8 compartments, likely arising from convergent recombination.

TCR cDNA was synthesized by 5'RACE template switching, through which a universal primer site and unique molecular identifiers were introduced. Priming for cDNA synthesis came from both the TCR alpha and TCR beta constant segments. Libraries were amplified in two PCR steps, with sample barcodes and sequencing adapters added in the second step. Sequencing of libraries was done on Illumina HiSeq 2500 (2x100 bp) or NovaSeq (2x150 bp). Regarding the original processing steps: MIGEC was used to demultiplex reads and collapse the reads into UMI consensus sequences, and MiXCR was used for V(D)J alignment. Vaccine-responding clonotypes were defined with edgeR using replicate PBMC samples, requiring FDR below 0.01 and a log2 fold change above 5 up to day 15. Each bulk clonotype received a CD4 or CD8 identity based on whether the sequenced CD4 or CD8 repertoire contained that clonotype at higher abundance. NS4B-specific clonotypes were defined as those at least 10-fold enriched in dextramer-positive over dextramer-negative fractions; CD4-biased clonotypes were excluded. TCRdb ran its own pipeline on the public reads, namely fastp trimming at Q25 and MiXCR clone calling, and kept in-frame beta chains. For every CDR3 protein sequence, its rows merge into one entry that carries the most common genes and DNA. For this entry, the V and J calls and clone size follow TCRdb and not the study's own pipeline. This sample has 80,000 to 100,000 distinct CDR3 sequences in its table, and 8.9% of those were observed once. Of the sample, roughly 17% falls within the top ten clones.

V is trimmed back by 2 bases and J by 7 bases, and the junction contains 8 bases that no gene match accounts for. CDR1 and CDR2 are drawn from the germline V gene: MRHNA, SNTAGT. From the cysteine through the phenylalanine, the CDR3 covers 15 amino acids. Solely the CDR3 DNA is kept, with 45 bases framed from the first base. Remarks on this clonotype: Base qualities are missing; no much larger clone stands one base away.

The material sequenced was CD8+ T cells not binding an NS4B(214-222) dextramer, sorted from PBMCs, taken about 2 weeks after the first yellow fever vaccination. What the cell subset or site label conveys for this sample: NS4B epitope dextramer-negative CD8 T cells. The clonotype comes from a man between 18 and 35 years old who received the YFV17D yellow fever vaccine. The chain joins TRBV6-4 to TRBJ2-1; TRBD2 lines up with 7 middle nucleotides. The nucleotide sequence reads as follows: TGTGCCAGCAGTGACGGGGCGGGGGAGTCAAATGAGCAGTTCTTC. This codes for CASSDGAGESNEQFF.